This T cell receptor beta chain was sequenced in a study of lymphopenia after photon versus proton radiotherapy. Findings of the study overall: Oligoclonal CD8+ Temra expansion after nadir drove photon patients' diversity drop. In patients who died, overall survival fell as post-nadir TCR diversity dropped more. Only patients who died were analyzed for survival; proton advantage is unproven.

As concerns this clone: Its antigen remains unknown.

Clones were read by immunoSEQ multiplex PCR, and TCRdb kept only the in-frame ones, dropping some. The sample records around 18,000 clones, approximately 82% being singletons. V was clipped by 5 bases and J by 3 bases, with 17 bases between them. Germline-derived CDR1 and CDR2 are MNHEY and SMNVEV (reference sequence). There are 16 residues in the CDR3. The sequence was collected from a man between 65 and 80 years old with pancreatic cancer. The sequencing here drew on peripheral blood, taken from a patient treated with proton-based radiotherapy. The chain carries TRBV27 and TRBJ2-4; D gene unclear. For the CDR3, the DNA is TGTGCCAGCAGTCAAAATCGGGCAACCTACAAAAACATTCAGTACTTC. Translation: CASSQNRATYKNIQYF.